This TCR beta chain came from a study of T cells in Graves' hyperthyroidism and ophthalmopathy. The study, taken as a whole, reports: Blood shared most expanded thyroid clonotypes above 0.001.

This clonotype came up many times. As yet, its antigen is unknown. Among ophthalmopathy patients, the Clinical Activity Score reached at least 3, the NOSPECS grade reached at least 4, and duration remained under 3 months. PBMCs were collected from an approximately 10 ml volume of fresh peripheral blood. V was shortened by 4 bases and J by 0 bases, with 7 bases between the two germline ends. The length of the CDR3 is 14 residues. Germline assignment: CDR1 MNHEY and CDR2 SMNVEV (reference sequence). RNA transcripts yielded amplified TCR beta CDR3 regions. First-round RT-PCR of the TCR CDR3 relied on the HTBI primer set. TCRdb re-called the multiplex PCR reads with MiXCR, one entry per CDR3 protein. This sample yields some 370,000 distinct CDR3 sequences, of which 11% to 15% are seen a single time; approximately 29% belongs to the top ten.

The sequence was collected from a man aged 50 to 60 with Graves' ophthalmopathy. Specimen: blood. The chain couples TRBV27 to TRBJ1-5; D gene ambiguous. The CDR3 loop is CASSSADSNQPQHF. The CDR3, as DNA: TGTGCCAGCAGTTCCGCGGATAGCAATCAGCCCCAGCATTTT.